Below are 21 T cell receptor beta chains sequenced from a single sample in a study of T cell repertoires in ileal Crohn's disease. This table comes from immunoSEQ multiplex PCR, and its TCRdb copy is limited to in-frame clones, with some not included. The sample includes more than 9,500 clones, around four fifths of them seen just once. Regarding time point: neoterminal ileum biopsy at postoperative endoscopy, about 6 months after surgery. The sample taken for sequencing was ileal tissue. These TCRs come from an adult with Crohn's disease.

The chain combines TRBV18 with TRBJ1-4; D gene ambiguous. CDR1 is KGHSH, CDR2 LQKENI, per germline. The CDR3 loop spans 13 amino acids. V lost 4 bases, J lost 4 bases, and 7 bases lay in between. CDR3 region: CASSLGLNEKLFF. CDR3 DNA: TGTGCCAGCTCACTGGGCCTTAATGAAAAACTGTTTTTT.

This clone has just a few counts. The gene calls are TRBV21-1 and TRBJ1-5; the table's TRBD1 call for D was not verified on the DNA. TRBV21-1 is a listed pseudogene. The CDR3 is 16 amino acids. The CDR3 region is CASSNRDRLPNQPQHF. CDR3 in DNA: TGTGCCAGCAGCAATCGGGACAGGCTTCCCAATCAGCCCCAGCATTTT.

The gene calls are TRBV5-1 and TRBJ1-4, with 8 bases lining up with TRBD1. Germline V gene lookup returns CDR1 SGHRS and CDR2 YFSETQ. This CDR3 has 16 residues. The trim removed 4 bases at V and 7 bases at J, leaving 12 bases unmatched. CDR3 amino acids: CASSPGTGPNSEKLFF. CDR3 bases: TGCGCCAGCAGCCCGGGGACAGGCCCGAACAGTGAAAAACTGTTTTTT.

V usage is TRBV6-6 and J usage is TRBJ1-1, with D possibly TRBD1 on 5 matching bases. This CDR3 has 13 amino acids. Trimming cost V 2 bases and J 1 base, with 5 bases left between them. Germline V gene lookup returns CDR1 MNHNY and CDR2 SVGAGI (reference sequence). CDR3 in amino acids: CASSYGQNTEAFF. The CDR3 nucleotides are TGTGCCAGCAGTTACGGACAGAACACTGAAGCTTTCTTT.

The CDR3 loop reads CASSPGTRGTGELFF. The DNA of the CDR3 is TGTGCCAGCTCGCCCGGGACTCGGGGCACCGGGGAGCTGTTTTTT. The chain has TRBV18 and TRBJ2-2, with D maybe TRBD2 (6 bases). Per the germline V gene, CDR1 is KGHSH and CDR2 is LQKENI. The CDR3 is 15 amino acids. V lost 6 bases and J 4 bases, leaving 15 bases between the germline ends. Together with reference TRBV18 and TRBJ2-2, the CDR3 gives the full variable domain: NAGVMQNPRHLVRRRGQEARLRCSPMKGHSHVYWYRQLPEEGLKFMVYLQKENIIDESGMPKERFSAEFPKEGPSILRIQQVVRGDSAAYFCASSPGTRGTGELFFGEGSRLTVL.

The chain links TRBV15 to TRBJ2-2; possibly TRBD2 for D (5 bases). This CDR3 contains 14 residues. Germline V CDR1 and CDR2: LNHNV, YYDKDF (reference sequence). The ends were cut back, 0 bases at V and 6 bases at J, with 8 bases in the middle. The CDR3 region is CATSREAAAGELFF. CDR3 DNA sequence: TGTGCCACCAGCAGAGAAGCGGCAGCCGGGGAGCTGTTTTTT.

This sequence joins TRBV5-1 and TRBJ2-2; possibly TRBD1 for D (6 bases). The CDR3 has 15 residues. Germline V gene sequence: CDR1 SGHRS, CDR2 YFSETQ. Trimming shortened V by 4 bases and J by 1 base, and 11 bases separated the two germline ends. This chain's CDR3 is CASSTQTGNTGELFF. In nucleotides, the CDR3 is TGCGCCAGCAGCACACAGACAGGGAACACCGGGGAGCTGTTTTTT. The complete variable domain, with remaining parts taken from reference TRBV5-1 and TRBJ2-2, reads KAGVTQTPRYLIKTRGQQVTLSCSPISGHRSVSWYQQTPGQGLQFLFEYFSETQRNKGNFPGRFSGRQFSNSRSEMNVSTLELGDSALYLCASSTQTGNTGELFFGEGSRLTVL.

The rearrangement joins TRBV29-1 to TRBJ2-5; 11 nucleotides match TRBD2. Matching the DNA end better, TRBJ2-7 makes the J call doubtful. Germline CDR1 reads SQVTM; CDR2 reads ANQGSEA. The CDR3 runs to 13 residues. In DNA, the CDR3 is TGCAGCGTCGCCACTAGCGGGAGAAACGAGCAGTACTTC. Amino acid sequence: CSVATSGRNEQYF.

A single count supports this clone. The chain couples TRBV4-1 to TRBJ1-4, with 7 bases fitting TRBD1. The CDR3 contains 15 residues. V was pared by 4 bases and J by 6 bases, with 8 bases of the junction left unmatched. From germline, CDR1 is MGHRA and CDR2 YSYEKL. The CDR3 spells CASSPDRVGHEKLFF. The DNA of the CDR3 is TGCGCCAGCAGCCCCGACAGGGTGGGGCATGAAAAACTGTTTTTT.

The CDR3 is CASSRDRTSYEQYF. DNA for the CDR3: TGTGCCAGCAGCCGAGACAGGACCTCCTACGAGCAGTACTTC. The chain combines TRBV7-6 with TRBJ2-7; D possibly corresponds to TRBD1 (6 bases). The V gene lost 5 bases and the J gene lost 0 bases, with 11 bases spanning the gap. Germline V gene lookup returns CDR1 SGHVS and CDR2 FNYEAQ. There are 14 residues in the CDR3.

The genes are TRBV30 and TRBJ2-7, with D possibly being TRBD1 (7 bases). The CDR3 contains 14 residues. Trimming shortened V by 4 bases and J by 0 bases, and 13 bases separated the two germline ends. CDR1 GTSNPN and CDR2 SVGIG come from the germline V gene (reference sequence). The CDR3 loop is CAWKPGGISYEQYF. In DNA, the CDR3 is TGTGCCTGGAAGCCAGGGGGGATCTCCTACGAGCAGTACTTC.

The J gene is TRBJ1-6, the V gene TRBV5-1; 7 bases align to TRBD1. The CDR3 has 16 residues. Trimming took 0 bases from V and 6 from J; bases not matched to a gene: 6. The germline V gene encodes CDR1 SGHRS and CDR2 YFSETQ. The CDR3 sequence is CASSLVPGQLNSPLHF. The CDR3 nucleotides are TGCGCCAGCAGCTTGGTTCCGGGACAGCTTAATTCACCCCTCCACTTT.

The rearrangement uses TRBV6-6 and TRBJ1-1; 7 bases align to TRBD1. With V trimmed by 6 bases and J by 1 base, 5 bases remained unmatched. The CDR3 loop spans 14 amino acids. Germline CDR1 is MNHNY and CDR2 is SVGAGI (reference sequence). DNA for the CDR3: TGTGCCAGCAGGACAGGGTGGGGGAACACTGAAGCTTTCTTT. It specifies CASRTGWGNTEAFF.

Comments on this clone: A much larger clone differs from this one at a single base, so this may be a read error. Different DNA sequences within this sample yield the same CDR3. This chain joins TRBV27 and TRBJ1-2; the D gene is possibly TRBD1 (5 bases). Trimming took off 3 bases at V and 2 bases at J, with 7 bases between the two ends. The CDR3 contains 13 residues. Germline CDR1 reads MNHEY; CDR2 reads SMNVEV (reference sequence). The CDR3 DNA reads TGTGCCAGCAGTTTGGGGCAGAACTATGGCTACACCTTC. Translated: CASSLGQNYGYTF.

This chain uses TRBV6-5 with TRBJ2-1; 10 bases are a match to TRBD2. V was pared by 6 bases and J by 7 bases, with 9 bases of the junction left unmatched. There are 15 residues in the CDR3. The germline CDR1 and CDR2 sequences are MNHEY and SVGAGI. DNA for the CDR3: TGTGCCAGCAGGGAGCGGGGGGGGTTAAGAAATGAGCAGTTCTTC. Translating gives CASRERGGLRNEQFF.

V gene TRBV2 combines with J gene TRBJ1-2; weak D call: TRBD1 (6 bases). Trimming cost V 7 bases and J 4 bases, with 19 bases left between them. The germline V gene has CDR1 SNHLY and CDR2 FYNNEI. This CDR3 region has 15 residues. In nucleotides, the CDR3 is TGTGCCAGCACTTTAACGACAGGTGTTGTCTATGGCTACACCTTC. Translating it yields CASTLTTGVVYGYTF.

The V call is TRBV7-7, the J call TRBJ1-1; 7 bases line up with TRBD1. The CDR3 has 13 amino acids. V gave up 5 bases and J gave up 4 bases; unmatched junction bases: 4. Germline CDR1 is SSHAT and CDR2 is FNYEAQ (reference sequence). The DNA for the CDR3 is TGTGCCAGCAGCCTAACAGGGGTCACTGAAGCTTTCTTT. It translates to CASSLTGVTEAFF.

The V and J genes are TRBV5-6 and TRBJ1-1; 8 nucleotides line up with TRBD1. The CDR3 covers 14 residues. Germline CDR1 reads SGHDT; CDR2 reads YYEEEE. Germline trimming cut 5 bases from V and 1 base from J; bases unmatched to any gene: 4. CDR3 region: CASSFGQGNTEAFF. The CDR3 DNA reads as TGTGCCAGCAGTTTCGGACAGGGGAACACTGAAGCTTTCTTT. The full variable domain, rest sourced from reference TRBV5-6 and TRBJ1-1, is DAGVTQSPTHLIKTRGQQVTLRCSPKSGHDTVSWYQQALGQGPQFIFQYYEEEERQRGNFPDRFSGHQFPNYSSELNVNALLLGDSALYLCASSFGQGNTEAFFGQGTRLTVV.

The rearrangement uses TRBV6-1 and TRBJ1-2; no clear D gene. CDR1 and CDR2 from the germline V gene are MNHNS and SASEGT. The CDR3 spans 14 residues. V shed 8 bases and J shed 1 base, with 14 bases lying between them. CDR3 DNA sequence: TGTGCCAGCCGCCGGGAACGAGTTAACTATGGCTACACCTTC. Translation: CASRRERVNYGYTF.

In regard to this clone: One end of the junction fails to match germline, which may point to a read error. The chain has TRBV7-8 and TRBJ1-3; TRBD1 matches 7 bases. CDR3 length equals 16 residues. CDR1 and CDR2 (germline): SGHVS, FQNEAQ. The CDR3 nucleotides read TGTGCCAGCACCTTAGGGGCAGGGGGGATTGGGGACACCATATATTTT. This sequence encodes CASTLGAGGIGDTIYF.

This chain connects TRBV27 to TRBJ2-1; tentative D call: TRBD2 (7 bases). The germline V and J ends were trimmed by 2 bases and 10 bases, with 21 bases remaining between them. The germline V gene has CDR1 MNHEY and CDR2 SMNVEV (reference sequence). The CDR3 has 16 amino acids. CDR3 sequence (DNA): TGTGCCAGCAGTTTAAGGGGGTCGGCGGGAGCTACGGAGCAGTTCTTC. This gives the protein CASSLRGSAGATEQFF.